This entry is about one T cell receptor (beta chain). These data are taken from a study of cytomegalovirus exposure and HLA in healthy donors. Clones were sequenced by immunoSEQ multiplex PCR, and TCRdb holds only the in-frame ones, with some missing. The sample records 220,000 or so clones, approximately 90% being singletons. There are 16 residues in the CDR3. Trimming stripped 0 bases from V and 6 bases from J, with 17 bases between. CDR1 SGHRS and CDR2 YFSETQ come from the germline V gene. The donors formed part of the approximately 130-subject validation cohort, distinct from the roughly 730-subject first cohort.

Sequencing used PBMCs. The chain links TRBV5-1 to TRBJ2-3, with D uncertain. The receptor comes from a woman younger than 30 in good health and CMV-seronegative. The CDR3 region is CASSLGGGGWPDTQYF. The CDR3 nucleotides are TGCGCCAGCAGCTTGGGAGGTGGCGGTTGGCCGGATACGCAGTATTTT.